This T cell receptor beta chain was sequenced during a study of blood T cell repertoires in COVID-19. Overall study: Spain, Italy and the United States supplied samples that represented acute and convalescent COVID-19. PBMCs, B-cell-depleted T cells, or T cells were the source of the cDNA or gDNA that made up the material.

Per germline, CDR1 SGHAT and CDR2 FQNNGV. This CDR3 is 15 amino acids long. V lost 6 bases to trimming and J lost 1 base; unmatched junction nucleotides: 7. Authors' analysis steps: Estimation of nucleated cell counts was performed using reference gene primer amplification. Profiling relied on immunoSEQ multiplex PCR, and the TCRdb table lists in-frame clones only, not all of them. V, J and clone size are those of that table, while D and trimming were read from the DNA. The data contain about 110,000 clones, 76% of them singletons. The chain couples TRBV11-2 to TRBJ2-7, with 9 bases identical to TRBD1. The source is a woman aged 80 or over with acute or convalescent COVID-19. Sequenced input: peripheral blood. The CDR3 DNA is TGTGCCAGCAGGTACCGGGACAGGGCTTCCTACGAGCAGTACTTC. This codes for CASRYRDRASYEQYF.